This T cell receptor beta chain was sequenced during a study of blood T cell repertoires in COVID-19. Germline lookup yields CDR1 MNHEY and CDR2 SVGAGI. The V and J ends lost 5 bases and 8 bases respectively, with 13 bases between them. There are 13 residues in the CDR3. This table comes from immunoSEQ multiplex PCR, and its TCRdb copy is limited to in-frame clones, with some not included. The data contain 200,000 to 250,000 clones, 85% to 90% of them seen just once; the ten biggest clones take up 2.5% to 3.5%. This chain links TRBV6-5 with TRBJ2-1; D is perhaps TRBD1 (6 bases). This receptor was obtained from a woman between 55 and 75 years old with acute or convalescent COVID-19. Sequenced material: peripheral blood. The CDR3 loop reads CASSKRGIDEQFF. CDR3 coding DNA: TGTGCCAGCAGTAAAAGGGGGATCGATGAGCAGTTCTTC.